The 18 T cell receptor beta chains presented below share a single source sample, sequenced in a study of identical twins. A single record per CDR3 protein comes from TCRdb applying MiXCR to the 5' RACE reads. The data show about 470,000 distinct CDR3 sequences, roughly 24% seen once. Separately, the same data were catalogued under a study of T cells expressing NK-cell markers.

The sample taken for sequencing was CD4+ T cells sorted from blood. The receptor source for this set is a woman aged 18-29 years in good health.

The chain links TRBV15 to TRBJ2-1; no firm D call. The CDR3 runs to 16 residues. V was shortened by 0 bases and J by 7 bases, with 16 bases between the two germline ends. Germline values: CDR1 LNHNV, CDR2 YYDKDF (reference sequence). This CDR3 is CATSRDTGYTINEQFF. CDR3 nucleotides: TGTGCCACCAGCAGAGATACCGGGTATACTATAAATGAGCAGTTCTTC. The full variable domain, completed using reference TRBV15 and TRBJ2-1, is DAMVIQNPRYQVTQFGKPVTLSCSQTLNHNVMYWYQQKSSQAPKLLFHYYDKDFNNEADTPDNFQSRRPNTSFCFLDIRSPGLGDTAMYLCATSRDTGYTINEQFFGPGTRLTVL.

V and J are TRBV29-1 and TRBJ2-2; a weak D match, TRBD1 (6 bases). The CDR3 covers 12 residues. From germline, CDR1 is SQVTM and CDR2 ANQGSEA. V lost 4 bases and J 6 bases, leaving 9 bases between the germline ends. The CDR3 here is CSVATGPGELFF. The CDR3, as DNA: TGCAGCGTTGCCACAGGGCCCGGGGAGCTGTTTTTT.

This clonotype was observed many times. The chain is built from TRBV29-1 and TRBJ1-4; TRBD1 is a possible D gene (6 bases). This CDR3 region has 13 residues. The germline V and J ends were trimmed by 6 bases and 5 bases, with 13 bases remaining between them. CDR1 and CDR2 from the germline V gene are SQVTM and ANQGSEA. This CDR3 reads CSVFTGFNEKLFF. The DNA for the CDR3 is TGCAGCGTCTTCACAGGGTTCAATGAAAAACTGTTTTTT.

This chain uses TRBV5-1 with TRBJ2-3; tentatively, D is TRBD2 (5 bases). Germline CDR1 reads SGHRS; CDR2 reads YFSETQ. CDR3 length: 14 amino acids. Between the trimmed V and J ends, which lost 0 bases and 4 bases, there was a span of 9 bases. CDR3 nucleotide sequence: TGCGCCAGCAGCTTGGGGGAGCCCGCAGATACGCAGTATTTT. This codes for CASSLGEPADTQYF. The whole variable domain, filled in from reference TRBV5-1 and TRBJ2-3, reads KAGVTQTPRYLIKTRGQQVTLSCSPISGHRSVSWYQQTPGQGLQFLFEYFSETQRNKGNFPGRFSGRQFSNSRSEMNVSTLELGDSALYLCASSLGEPADTQYFGPGTRLTVL.

This clonotype appeared many times. This chain connects TRBV12-3 or TRBV12-4 to TRBJ1-1; D ambiguous. The CDR3 runs 14 residues. V was trimmed by 4 bases and J by 1 base, leaving 10 bases between them. CDR3 sequence reads: CASSSLDKNTEAFF. Written as DNA, the CDR3 is TGTGCCAGCAGTTCCCTCGACAAGAACACTGAAGCTTTCTTT.

The V and J genes are TRBV6-5 and TRBJ2-2, with D perhaps matching TRBD2 (5 bases). The CDR3 covers 15 residues. CDR1 is MNHEY and CDR2 is SVGAGI in the germline V gene. The V end lost 2 bases, the J end lost 4 bases, and 11 bases lay between the germline ends. CDR3 sequence: CASSYRPGITGELFF. The CDR3 nucleotides are TGTGCCAGCAGTTACAGGCCGGGGATCACCGGGGAGCTGTTTTTT.

This chain uses TRBV4-3 with TRBJ2-7, with 8 bases aligning to TRBD2. The CDR3 length is 14 residues. CDR1 is LGHNA and CDR2 is YSLEER in the germline V gene. Trimming took 3 bases from V and 3 from J; bases not matched to a gene: 4. CDR3 region: CASSHRGGGYEQYF. Written as DNA, the CDR3 is TGCGCCAGCAGCCACCGGGGGGGCGGCTACGAGCAGTACTTC.

The chain joins TRBV6-5 to TRBJ2-3; the match to TRBD1 covers 8 bases. This CDR3 is built from 15 residues. V dropped 0 bases and J dropped 8; count of bases not matched to a gene: 7. The germline V gene has CDR1 MNHEY and CDR2 SVGAGI. The CDR3: CASSYSAGGWSTQYF. CDR3 DNA sequence: TGTGCCAGCAGTTACTCGGCAGGGGGCTGGAGTACGCAGTATTTT.

As DNA, the CDR3 is TGTGCCAGCAGCACAATTCCTAGCGGACCCTACAATGAGCAGTTCTTC. Translation gives CASSTIPSGPYNEQFF. The rearrangement links TRBV7-7 to TRBJ2-1, with 7 bases fitting TRBD2. Looked up from germline, CDR1 is SSHAT and CDR2 is FNYEAQ (reference sequence). The V and J ends lost 5 bases and 2 bases, in that order; junction bases with no gene match: 9. The CDR3 length is 16 residues.

The chain employs TRBV5-1 and TRBJ1-1, with TRBD1 as a possible D gene (6 bases). V was clipped by 4 bases and J by 4 bases, with 17 bases between them. Germline CDR1 reads SGHRS; CDR2 reads YFSETQ. This CDR3 has 15 amino acids. The CDR3 loop reads CASSVTQGVGTEAFF. Here the CDR3 DNA reads TGCGCCAGCAGCGTAACACAGGGAGTAGGCACTGAAGCTTTCTTT. The full variable domain, its missing parts supplied by reference TRBV5-1 and TRBJ1-1, is KAGVTQTPRYLIKTRGQQVTLSCSPISGHRSVSWYQQTPGQGLQFLFEYFSETQRNKGNFPGRFSGRQFSNSRSEMNVSTLELGDSALYLCASSVTQGVGTEAFFGQGTRLTVV.

The chain combines TRBV7-9 with TRBJ1-1; D uncertain. The CDR3 spans 14 residues. Germline-derived CDR1 and CDR2 are SEHNR and FQNEAQ (reference sequence). Trimming removed 5 bases from V and 1 base from J, with 11 bases in between. This CDR3 is CASSAYTSNTEAFF. As DNA, the CDR3 is TGTGCCAGCAGCGCTTACACGTCGAACACTGAAGCTTTCTTT.

V usage is TRBV7-9 and J usage is TRBJ2-3, with TRBD1 identical over 10 bases. Germline CDR1 reads SEHNR; CDR2 reads FQNEAQ (reference sequence). The CDR3 has 16 amino acids. V was clipped by 5 bases and J by 0 bases; unmatched bases: 5. In DNA, the CDR3 is TGTGCCAGCAGCCGTAGACAGGGGGCTAGCACAGATACGCAGTATTTT. Amino acid sequence: CASSRRQGASTDTQYF.

This chain uses TRBV20-1 with TRBJ2-4, with a possible D match to TRBD1 (6 bases). The germline CDR1 and CDR2 sequences are DFQATT and SNEGSKA (reference sequence). The CDR3 loop spans 13 amino acids. V was clipped by 6 bases and J by 6 bases, with 15 bases between them. DNA for the CDR3: TGCAGTGCCAGAAACCGGGACACAAACATTCAGTACTTC. Protein product: CSARNRDTNIQYF.

The chain uses TRBV12-3 or TRBV12-4 and TRBJ1-5; possibly TRBD1 for D (6 bases). CDR3 length: 15 residues. Trimming removed 7 bases from V and 0 bases from J, with 13 bases in between. The CDR3 loop is CASTRGRRSNQPQHF. For the CDR3, the DNA is TGTGCCAGCACCAGGGGCCGACGTAGCAATCAGCCCCAGCATTTT.

The V and J genes are TRBV20-1 and TRBJ2-7; TRBD2 aligns across 9 bases. V shed 5 bases, J shed 6 bases, and the junction held 8 bases outside the gene matches. There are 13 residues in the CDR3. Per the germline V gene, CDR1 is DFQATT and CDR2 is SNEGSKA (reference sequence). The CDR3 DNA sequence: TGCAGTGCTTCTCTAGCGGGAACCGGCGAGCAGTACTTC. The encoded protein is CSASLAGTGEQYF.

V is TRBV9 and J is TRBJ1-2; D gene ambiguous. Germline V CDR1 and CDR2: SGDLS, YYNGEE. Trimming cost V 2 bases and J 12 bases, with 11 bases left between them. The CDR3 totals 11 residues. CDR3: CASSVEGSHTF. DNA for the CDR3: TGTGCCAGCAGCGTGGAGGGATCCCACACCTTC.

This clonotype has only a few counts. V and J are TRBV6-2 or TRBV6-3 and TRBJ2-7; TRBD2 is a possible D gene (6 bases). CDR3 size: 17 residues. V was pared by 6 bases and J by 5 bases, with 26 bases between. Germline CDR1 is MNHEY and CDR2 is SVGEGT. CDR3 protein: CASRAGRGKGNEDEQYF. CDR3 in DNA: TGTGCCAGCAGAGCTGGGCGGGGAAAAGGGAACGAGGACGAGCAGTACTTC.

This clonotype was found many times. The chain links TRBV29-1 to TRBJ2-3; D unresolved. V lost 3 bases to trimming and J lost 0 bases, with 16 bases between them. The germline V gene encodes CDR1 SQVTM and CDR2 ANQGSEA. The length of the CDR3 is 16 residues. The CDR3 nucleotides are TGCAGCGTTGAGGAGCGCCAGCGCCTAAGCACAGATACGCAGTATTTT. Translating it yields CSVEERQRLSTDTQYF.